The 3 T cell receptor beta chains below all came from one sample that was sequenced in a study of OX40 agonist ivuxolimab in advanced cancers. TCRdb's table, derived via immunoSEQ multiplex PCR, lists solely in-frame clones and lacks some. The sample contains 55,000 to 75,000 clones, 91% of which appear only once. Sequencing was performed on CD4+ or CD8+ T cells sorted from blood, taken in a trial of the OX40 agonist ivuxolimab. The source of these receptors is an adult with an advanced solid tumor such as melanoma, head and neck, liver or kidney cancer.

This chain connects TRBV5-1 to TRBJ1-2; D perhaps matches TRBD1 (6 bases). The CDR3 totals 15 residues. The V gene lost 3 bases and the J gene lost 5 bases, with 17 bases spanning the gap. The germline CDR1 and CDR2 sequences are SGHRS and YFSETQ. CDR3 sequence: CASSSSVGAAYGYTF. The CDR3 nucleotides read TGCGCCAGCAGCTCCTCGGTGGGGGCTGCTTATGGCTACACCTTC.

The V and J genes are TRBV6-6 and TRBJ1-1; D unresolved. The CDR3 sequence is 14 residues long. Germline V gene lookup returns CDR1 MNHNY and CDR2 SVGAGI (reference sequence). V lost 6 bases to trimming and J lost 3 bases, with 14 bases between them. The CDR3 loop is CASSPIGQYTEAFF. The CDR3 nucleotides are TGTGCCAGCAGCCCGATTGGGCAGTACACTGAAGCTTTCTTT.

This chain joins TRBV25-1 and TRBJ2-2; no clear D gene. The CDR3 totals 11 residues. Germline V gene sequence: CDR1 MGHDK, CDR2 SYGVNS. The V and J ends lost 0 bases and 8 bases respectively, with 1 base between them. The CDR3 DNA sequence: TGTGCCAGCAGTGAATATGGGGAGCTGTTTTTT. This codes for CASSEYGELFF.